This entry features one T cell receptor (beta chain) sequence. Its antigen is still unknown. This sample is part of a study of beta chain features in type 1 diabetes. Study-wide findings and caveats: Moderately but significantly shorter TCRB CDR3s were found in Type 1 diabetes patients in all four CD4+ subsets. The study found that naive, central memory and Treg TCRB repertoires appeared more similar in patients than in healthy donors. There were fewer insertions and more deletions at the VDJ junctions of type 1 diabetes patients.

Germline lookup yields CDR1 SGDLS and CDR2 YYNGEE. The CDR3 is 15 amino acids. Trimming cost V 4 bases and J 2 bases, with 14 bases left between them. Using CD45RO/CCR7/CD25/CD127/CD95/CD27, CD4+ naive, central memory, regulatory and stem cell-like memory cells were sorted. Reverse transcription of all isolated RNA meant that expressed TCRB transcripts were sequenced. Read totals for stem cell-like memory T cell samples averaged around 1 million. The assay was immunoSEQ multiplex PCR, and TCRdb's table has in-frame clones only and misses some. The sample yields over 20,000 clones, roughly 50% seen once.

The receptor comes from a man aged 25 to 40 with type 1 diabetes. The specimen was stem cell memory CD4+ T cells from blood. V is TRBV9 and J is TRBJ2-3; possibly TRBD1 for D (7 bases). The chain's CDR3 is CASSSRGTATDTQYF. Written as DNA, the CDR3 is TGTGCCAGCAGCTCACGGGGGACAGCCACAGATACGCAGTATTTT. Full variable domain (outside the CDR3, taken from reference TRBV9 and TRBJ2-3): DSGVTQTPKHLITATGQRVTLRCSPRSGDLSVYWYQQSLDQGLQFLIQYYNGEERAKGNILERFSAQQFPDLHSELNLSSLELGDSALYFCASSSRGTATDTQYFGPGTRLTVL.